This TCR beta chain stems from a study of response to subunit inactivated influenza vaccine (dated by TCRdb to 2016 to 2019). Regarding the study in general: Deep quantitative T cell receptor repertoire profiling was used in the study to track responses to a trivalent subunit inactivated influenza vaccine. Overall results and qualifications from the work: The authors proposed that each seasonal influenza vaccination may bring in only a limited number of new T cells.

The library was made by RT-PCR. TCRdb names Illumina HiSeq 2500 as the instrument used. Using fastp trimming at Q25 and MiXCR clonotype assembly, TCRdb reanalyzed the public sequencing data and kept in-frame beta chains. Records with the same CDR3 protein are collapsed into one entry carrying the most frequent genes and DNA. The sample has about 780,000 distinct CDR3 sequences on record, less than 20% of them singletons. Of the sample, roughly 11% is held by the ten largest clones. V and J are trimmed by 0 bases and 6 bases, and the gene matches miss 13 bases of the junction. Spanning cysteine to phenylalanine, the CDR3 consists of 18 amino acids. Only the CDR3 DNA is retained, 54 bases long and in frame from the first base. The germline V gene gives CDR1 as SGHTA and CDR2 as FQGNSA. With respect to this clonotype: It has no known antigen specificity. Qualities for individual bases were not recorded, and no much larger clone is one base off.

Specimen: PBMCs from blood, collected 5 days after vaccination. The V and J genes are TRBV7-2 and TRBJ2-1, with TRBD2 identical over 8 junction bases. The source is a man aged 50 to 59 who received an inactivated influenza vaccine. Donor details come from another sample of the same person, matched by shared clones. The CDR3 is CASSLASGNGLGGNEQFF. The DNA reads as follows: TGTGCCAGCAGCTTAGCTAGCGGGAATGGGTTGGGGGGCAATGAGCAGTTCTTC. Reference TRBV7-2 and TRBJ2-1 proteins supply the regions before and after the CDR3; the full variable domain is: GAGVSQSPSNKVTEKGKDVELRCDPISGHTALYWYRQSLGQGLEFLIYFQGNSAPDKSGLPSDRFSAERTGGSVSTLTIQRTQQEDSAVYLCASSLASGNGLGGNEQFFGPGTRLTVL.